This T cell receptor beta chain was documented in a study of blood T cell repertoires in COVID-19. Study overall: From T cells, B-cell-depleted T cells, or PBMCs came the material, which was cDNA or gDNA.

Germline assignment: CDR1 MNHEY and CDR2 SVGAGI. CDR3 length equals 11 residues. Trimming pared 6 bases from V and 5 bases from J, leaving 7 bases between. TCRdb's copy holds only in-frame clones and misses some; the assay was immunoSEQ multiplex PCR. The sample consists of about 130,000 clones, 80% to 90% of them appearing once. This TCR was recovered from a woman aged 60-75 years with acute or convalescent COVID-19. The sample consisted of peripheral blood. The rearrangement links TRBV6-5 to TRBJ2-5; D ambiguous. The chain's CDR3 is CASRIGETQYF. CDR3 sequence (DNA): TGTGCCAGCAGGATCGGGGAGACCCAGTACTTC.